Presented here are 18 T cell receptor beta chains from one specimen sequenced in a study of CD8 T cells in Susac syndrome. With random hexamers, reverse transcription was performed on roughly 0.5 to 1 ug of RNA. A single record per CDR3 protein comes from TCRdb applying MiXCR to the immunoSEQ multiplex PCR reads. This sample has more than 40,000 distinct CDR3 sequences, with approximately 93% found just once. Source material: CD8+ T cells from PBMCs. The source is a human donor in good health.

This clonotype was detected once. J is TRBJ2-5 and V is TRBV20-1; 12 bases fit TRBD2. CDR1 and CDR2 from the germline V gene are DFQATT and SNEGSKA (reference sequence). There are 17 residues in the CDR3. After removal of 0 bases from V and 1 base from J, the junction contained 6 bases not matched to a gene. CDR3 DNA sequence: TGCAGTGCTAGAGATGGAACTAGCGGGAGGTTCCAAGAGACCCAGTACTTC. Its protein product is CSARDGTSGRFQETQYF.

The chain has TRBV29-1 and TRBJ1-1, with 7 bases fitting TRBD1. The CDR3 length is 11 residues. V trimming: 6 bases; J trimming: 3 bases; junction bases outside the gene matches: 1. Germline V gives CDR1 SQVTM, CDR2 ANQGSEA. The CDR3 reads CSVQGDTEAFF. DNA of the CDR3: TGCAGCGTCCAGGGGGACACTGAAGCTTTCTTT.

The chain joins TRBV2 to TRBJ2-7; D possibly corresponds to TRBD2 (6 bases). With 3 bases removed from V and 0 bases from J, the gap between germline ends came to 15 bases. The germline gives CDR1 SNHLY, CDR2 FYNNEI. This CDR3 is built from 16 residues. CDR3 sequence reads: CASSDGYAGISYEQYF. Here the CDR3 DNA reads TGTGCCAGCAGTGATGGGTACGCGGGGATCTCCTACGAGCAGTACTTC.

V gene TRBV7-9 combines with J gene TRBJ2-2; TRBD1 matches 8 bases. In germline, CDR1 is SEHNR, CDR2 FQNEAQ (reference sequence). The trim removed 1 base at V and 6 bases at J, leaving 4 bases unmatched. This CDR3 has 15 residues. CDR3 DNA: TGTGCCAGCAGCTTAGTCGGGACAGGAGCCGGGGAGCTGTTTTTT. This gives the protein CASSLVGTGAGELFF.

The V and J genes are TRBV11-2 and TRBJ2-5, with TRBD2 matching over 9 bases. Germline V gene lookup returns CDR1 SGHAT and CDR2 FQNNGV. Trimming took 0 bases from V and 5 from J; bases not matched to a gene: 4. The CDR3 covers 15 residues. Written as DNA, the CDR3 is TGTGCCAGCAGCTTAGATGGGACTAGCCGGGAGACCCAGTACTTC. Protein product: CASSLDGTSRETQYF.

CDR3 protein: CASSYPEGLRGGIYEQYF. CDR3 coding DNA: TGTGCCAGCAGTTACCCCGAAGGGCTGCGGGGTGGGATCTACGAGCAGTACTTC. This chain connects TRBV6-2 or TRBV6-3 to TRBJ2-7; perhaps TRBD2 as D (6 bases). CDR3 size: 18 residues. V lost 2 bases to trimming and J lost 3 bases, with 23 bases between them. From germline, CDR1 is MNHEY and CDR2 SVGEGT.

The genes are TRBV6-4 and TRBJ2-2; D gene uncertain. Per germline, CDR1 MRHNA and CDR2 SNTAGT. Deletions cut 2 bases from V and 2 bases from J, with 0 bases between. The CDR3 has 12 amino acids. The chain's CDR3 is CASSDNTGELFF. CDR3 nucleotides: TGTGCCAGCAGTGACAACACCGGGGAGCTGTTTTTT.

This chain links TRBV12-3 or TRBV12-4 with TRBJ1-1, with D possibly matching TRBD1 (5 bases). The V end lost 5 bases, the J end lost 2 bases, and 15 bases lay between the germline ends. The length of the CDR3 is 15 residues. CDR3 loop: CASSPARGVNTEAFF. The CDR3 bases are TGTGCCAGCAGTCCTGCTCGGGGGGTCAACACTGAAGCTTTCTTT.

This rearrangement joins TRBV12-3 or TRBV12-4 to TRBJ1-5; the D is unclear. The CDR3 is made up of 14 amino acids. Trimming left V 5 bases short and J 7 bases short, with 15 bases between. This CDR3 reads CASSPDGKRQPQHF. CDR3 bases: TGTGCCAGCAGTCCGGACGGTAAAAGACAGCCCCAGCATTTT.

V usage is TRBV3-1 and J usage is TRBJ2-1; TRBD2 aligns across 7 bases. The junction had 8 bases not matched to a gene; V was cut back by 4 bases and J by 5 bases. Germline V gives CDR1 LGHDT, CDR2 YNNKEL (reference sequence). CDR3 length equals 15 residues. Here the CDR3 reads CASSPRVGLNNEQFF. The CDR3 DNA sequence: TGTGCCAGCAGCCCCAGGGTGGGACTAAACAATGAGCAGTTCTTC.

The rearrangement joins TRBV20-1 to TRBJ1-2; no clear D gene. The CDR3 spans 13 residues. Deletions cut 8 bases from V and 4 bases from J, with 17 bases between. CDR1 DFQATT and CDR2 SNEGSKA come from the germline V gene (reference sequence). The DNA of the CDR3 is TGCAGTCCAGGAGGAGGGATGGGCTATGGCTACACCTTC. As protein: CSPGGGMGYGYTF.

The CDR3 reads CASRDGGTEAFF. The CDR3 region has the DNA TGTGCCAGCAGGGACGGGGGGACTGAAGCTTTCTTT. The chain recombines TRBV25-1 with TRBJ1-1; TRBD1 might be the D (5 bases). In germline, CDR1 is MGHDK, CDR2 SYGVNS. The length of the CDR3 is 12 residues. V dropped 6 bases and J dropped 5 bases, with 10 bases sitting between them.

This chain connects TRBV6-6 to TRBJ2-1, with D possibly matching TRBD1 (5 bases). In germline, CDR1 is MNHNY, CDR2 SVGAGI (reference sequence). The V and J ends lost 7 bases and 9 bases respectively, with 22 bases between them. This CDR3 has 15 amino acids. For the CDR3, the DNA is TGTGCCAGCACTTCCCTGGGGCTTCTTTACGGTGAGCAGTTCTTC. Protein sequence: CASTSLGLLYGEQFF.

CDR3: CASSPPDGSYNEQFF. Here the CDR3 DNA reads TGCGCCAGCAGCCCCCCCGATGGCTCCTACAATGAGCAGTTCTTC. V is TRBV4-1 and J is TRBJ2-1, with D unresolved. Trimming stripped 4 bases from V and 0 bases from J, with 10 bases between. From germline, CDR1 is MGHRA and CDR2 YSYEKL. There are 15 residues in the CDR3.

Only one count was recorded for this clonotype. The chain carries TRBV19 and TRBJ2-1; D remains unclear. Germline CDR1 LNHDA, CDR2 SQIVND (reference sequence). The ends were cut back, 5 bases at V and 4 bases at J, with 6 bases in the middle. The CDR3 is made up of 12 amino acids. CDR3 region: CASSAVYNEQFF. The CDR3 coding sequence is TGTGCCAGTAGTGCGGTGTACAATGAGCAGTTCTTC.

The chain links TRBV13 to TRBJ2-1, with 9 bases matching TRBD2. V trimming: 4 bases; J trimming: 9 bases; junction bases outside the gene matches: 10. The CDR3 contains 15 residues. Germline-derived CDR1 and CDR2 are PRHDT and FYEKMQ (reference sequence). The CDR3 reads CASSSPGTSHSEQFF. In nucleotides, the CDR3 is TGTGCCAGCAGCTCCCCCGGGACTAGCCATAGTGAGCAGTTCTTC.

The chain couples TRBV5-1 to TRBJ2-2; TRBD2 might be the D (6 bases). V dropped 4 bases and J dropped 0 bases, with 16 bases sitting between them. Germline CDR1 reads SGHRS; CDR2 reads YFSETQ. The CDR3 runs 17 residues. CDR3 in amino acids: CASSHNPSEPNTGELFF. CDR3 nucleotides: TGCGCCAGCAGCCATAACCCTAGCGAACCGAACACCGGGGAGCTGTTTTTT.

A remark on this clonotype: Relative to the germline gene, one junction end is altered; a read error may explain this. As DNA, the CDR3 is TGTGCCAGCAGTTTATCGGGGCCAACAGCCTCTGGTGAGCAATACTTC. Its protein product is CASSLSGPTASGEQYF. This chain uses TRBV27 with TRBJ2-7; D may be TRBD1 (5 bases). The CDR3 length is 16 residues. Germline V gene data show CDR1 as MNHEY and CDR2 as SMNVEV (reference sequence).